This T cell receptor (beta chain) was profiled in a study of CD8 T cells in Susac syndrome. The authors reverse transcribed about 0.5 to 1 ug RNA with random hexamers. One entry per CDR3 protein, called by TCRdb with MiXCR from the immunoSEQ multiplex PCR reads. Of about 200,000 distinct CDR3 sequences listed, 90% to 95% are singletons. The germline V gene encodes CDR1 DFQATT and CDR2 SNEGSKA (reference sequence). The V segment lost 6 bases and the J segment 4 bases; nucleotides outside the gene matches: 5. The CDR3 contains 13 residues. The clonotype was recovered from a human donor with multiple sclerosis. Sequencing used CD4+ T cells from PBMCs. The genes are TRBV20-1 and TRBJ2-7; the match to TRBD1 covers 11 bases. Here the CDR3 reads CSARTGGRYEQYF. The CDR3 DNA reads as TGCAGTGCCCGGACAGGGGGCAGGTACGAGCAGTACTTC.